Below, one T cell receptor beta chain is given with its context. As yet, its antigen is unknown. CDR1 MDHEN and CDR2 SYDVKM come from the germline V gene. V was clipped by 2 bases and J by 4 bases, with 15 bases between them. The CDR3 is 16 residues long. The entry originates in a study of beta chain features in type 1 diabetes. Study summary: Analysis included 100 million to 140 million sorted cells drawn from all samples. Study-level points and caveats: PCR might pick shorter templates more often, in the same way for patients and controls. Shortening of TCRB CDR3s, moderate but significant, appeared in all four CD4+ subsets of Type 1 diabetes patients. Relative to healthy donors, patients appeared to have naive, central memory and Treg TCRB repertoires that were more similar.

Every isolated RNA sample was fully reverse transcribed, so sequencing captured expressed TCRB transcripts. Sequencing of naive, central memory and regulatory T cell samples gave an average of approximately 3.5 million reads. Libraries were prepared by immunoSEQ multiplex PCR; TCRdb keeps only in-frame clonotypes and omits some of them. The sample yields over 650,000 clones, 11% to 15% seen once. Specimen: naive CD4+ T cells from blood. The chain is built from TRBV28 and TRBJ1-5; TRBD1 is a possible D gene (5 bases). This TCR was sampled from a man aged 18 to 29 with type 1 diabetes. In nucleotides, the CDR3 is TGTGCCAGCAGTTTAGTCGCAGGGCCGGTAAATCAGCCCCAGCATTTT. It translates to CASSLVAGPVNQPQHF.